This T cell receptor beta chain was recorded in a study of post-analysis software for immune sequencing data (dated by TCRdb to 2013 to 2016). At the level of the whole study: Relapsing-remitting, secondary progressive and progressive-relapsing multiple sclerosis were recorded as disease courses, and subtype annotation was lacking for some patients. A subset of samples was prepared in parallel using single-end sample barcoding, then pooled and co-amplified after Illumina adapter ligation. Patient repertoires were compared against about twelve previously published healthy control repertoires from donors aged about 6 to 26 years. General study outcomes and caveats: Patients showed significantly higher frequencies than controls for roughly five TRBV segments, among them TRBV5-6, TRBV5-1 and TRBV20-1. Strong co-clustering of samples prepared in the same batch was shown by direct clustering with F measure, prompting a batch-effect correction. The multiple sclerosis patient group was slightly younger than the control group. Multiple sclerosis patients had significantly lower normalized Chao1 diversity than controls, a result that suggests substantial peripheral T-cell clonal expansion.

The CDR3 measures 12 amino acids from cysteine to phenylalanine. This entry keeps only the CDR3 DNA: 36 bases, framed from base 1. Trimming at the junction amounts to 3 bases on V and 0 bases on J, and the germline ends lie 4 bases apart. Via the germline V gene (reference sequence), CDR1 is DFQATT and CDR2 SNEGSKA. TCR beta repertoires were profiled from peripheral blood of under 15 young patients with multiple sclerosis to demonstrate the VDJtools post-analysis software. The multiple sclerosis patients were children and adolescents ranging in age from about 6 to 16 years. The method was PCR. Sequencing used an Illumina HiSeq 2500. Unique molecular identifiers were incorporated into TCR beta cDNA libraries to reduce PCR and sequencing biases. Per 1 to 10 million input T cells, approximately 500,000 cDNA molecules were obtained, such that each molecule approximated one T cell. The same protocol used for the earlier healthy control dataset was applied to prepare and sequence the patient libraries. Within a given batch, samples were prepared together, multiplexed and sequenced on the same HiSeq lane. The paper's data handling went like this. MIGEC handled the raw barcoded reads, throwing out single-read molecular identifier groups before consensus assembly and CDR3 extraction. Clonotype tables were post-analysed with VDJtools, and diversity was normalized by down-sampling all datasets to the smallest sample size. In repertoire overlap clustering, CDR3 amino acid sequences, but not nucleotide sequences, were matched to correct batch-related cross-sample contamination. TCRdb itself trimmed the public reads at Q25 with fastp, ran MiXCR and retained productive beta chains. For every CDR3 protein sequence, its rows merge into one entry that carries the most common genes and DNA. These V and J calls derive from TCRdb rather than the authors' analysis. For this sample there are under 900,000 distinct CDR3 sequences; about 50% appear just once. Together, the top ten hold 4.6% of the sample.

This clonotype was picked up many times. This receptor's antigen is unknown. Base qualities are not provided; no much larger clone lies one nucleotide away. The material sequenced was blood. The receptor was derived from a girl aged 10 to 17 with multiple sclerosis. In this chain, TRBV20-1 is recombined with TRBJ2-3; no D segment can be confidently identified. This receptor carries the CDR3 CSASQSTDTQYF. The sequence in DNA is TGCAGTGCTAGTCAGAGCACAGATACGCAGTATTTT.